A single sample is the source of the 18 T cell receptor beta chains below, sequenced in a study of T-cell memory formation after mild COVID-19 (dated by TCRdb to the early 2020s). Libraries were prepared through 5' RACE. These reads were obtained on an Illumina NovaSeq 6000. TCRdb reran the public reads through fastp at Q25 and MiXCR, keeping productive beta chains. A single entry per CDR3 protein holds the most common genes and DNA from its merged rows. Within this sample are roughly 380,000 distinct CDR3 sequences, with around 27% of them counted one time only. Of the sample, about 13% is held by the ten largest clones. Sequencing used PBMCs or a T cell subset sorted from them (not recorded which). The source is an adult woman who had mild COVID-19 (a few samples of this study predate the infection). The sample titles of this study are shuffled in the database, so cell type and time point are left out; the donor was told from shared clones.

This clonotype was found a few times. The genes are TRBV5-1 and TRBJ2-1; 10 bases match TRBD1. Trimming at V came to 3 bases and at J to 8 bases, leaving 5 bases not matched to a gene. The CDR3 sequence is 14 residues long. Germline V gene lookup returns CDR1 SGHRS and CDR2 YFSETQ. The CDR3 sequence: CASSSGTGVDEQFF. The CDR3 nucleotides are TGCGCCAGCAGCTCCGGGACAGGGGTAGATGAGCAGTTCTTC.

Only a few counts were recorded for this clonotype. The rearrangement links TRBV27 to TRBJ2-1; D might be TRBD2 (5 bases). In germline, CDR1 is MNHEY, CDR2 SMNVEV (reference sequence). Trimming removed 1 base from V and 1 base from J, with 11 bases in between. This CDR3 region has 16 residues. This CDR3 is CASSLWSRDSYNEQFF. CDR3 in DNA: TGTGCCAGCAGTTTATGGAGCCGGGATTCCTACAATGAGCAGTTCTTC.

The CDR3 sequence: CASSPFTTGYYGYTF. The DNA for the CDR3 is TGTGCCAGCAGCCCTTTTACCACAGGGTACTATGGCTACACCTTC. The chain recombines TRBV7-9 with TRBJ1-2; a weak D match, TRBD1 (6 bases). This CDR3 is built from 15 residues. Germline V gene sequence: CDR1 SEHNR, CDR2 FQNEAQ (reference sequence). Trimming removed 5 bases at V and 3 bases at J, with 16 bases between.

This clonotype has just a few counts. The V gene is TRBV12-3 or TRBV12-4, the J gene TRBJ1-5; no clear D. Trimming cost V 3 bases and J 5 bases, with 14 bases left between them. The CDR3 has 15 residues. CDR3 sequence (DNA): TGTGCCAGCAGTTTGACCGGACTCACCTATCAGCCCCAGCATTTT. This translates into CASSLTGLTYQPQHF.

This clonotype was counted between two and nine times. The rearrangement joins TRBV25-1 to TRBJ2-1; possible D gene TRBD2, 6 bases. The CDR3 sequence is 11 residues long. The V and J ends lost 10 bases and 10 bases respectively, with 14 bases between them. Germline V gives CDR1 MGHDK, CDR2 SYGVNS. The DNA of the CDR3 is TGTGCCACCACATGGGGGAGGGAGCAGTTCTTC. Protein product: CATTWGREQFF. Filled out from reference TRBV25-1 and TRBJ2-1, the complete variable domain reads EADIYQTPRYLVIGTGKKITLECSQTMGHDKMYWYQQDPGMELHLIHYSYGVNSTEKGDLSSESTVSRIRTEHFPLTLESARPSHTSQYLCATTWGREQFFGPGTRLTVL.

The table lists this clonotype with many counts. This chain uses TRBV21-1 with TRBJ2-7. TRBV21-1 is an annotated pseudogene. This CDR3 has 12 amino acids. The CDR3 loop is CASSPTSYEQYF. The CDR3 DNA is TGTGCCAGCAGCCCTACCTCCTACGAGCAGTACTTC.

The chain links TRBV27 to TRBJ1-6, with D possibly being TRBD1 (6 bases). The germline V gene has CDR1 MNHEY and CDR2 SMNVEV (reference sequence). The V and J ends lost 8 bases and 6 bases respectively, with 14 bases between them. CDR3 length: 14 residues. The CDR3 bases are TGTGCCAGCCACGCCGGGGGGCTTAATTCACCCCTCCACTTT. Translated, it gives CASHAGGLNSPLHF.

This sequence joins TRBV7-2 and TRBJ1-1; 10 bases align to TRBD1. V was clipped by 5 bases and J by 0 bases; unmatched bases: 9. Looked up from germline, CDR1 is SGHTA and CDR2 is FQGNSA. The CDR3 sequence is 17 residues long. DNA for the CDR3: TGTGCCAGCAGCGCACCTGGGGGACAGGGGTTGAACACTGAAGCTTTCTTT. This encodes CASSAPGGQGLNTEAFF.

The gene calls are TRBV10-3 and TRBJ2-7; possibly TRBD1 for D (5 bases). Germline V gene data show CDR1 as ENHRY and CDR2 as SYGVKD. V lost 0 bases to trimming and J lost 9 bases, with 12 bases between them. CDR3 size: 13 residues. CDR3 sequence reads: CAISESWGWGQYF. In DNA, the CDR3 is TGTGCCATCAGTGAGTCTTGGGGCTGGGGGCAGTACTTC.

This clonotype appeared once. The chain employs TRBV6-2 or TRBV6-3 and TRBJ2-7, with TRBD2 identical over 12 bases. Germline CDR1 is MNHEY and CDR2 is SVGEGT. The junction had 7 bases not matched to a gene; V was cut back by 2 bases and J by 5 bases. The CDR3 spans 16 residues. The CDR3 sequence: CASSYLDRLAGDEQYF. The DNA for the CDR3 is TGTGCCAGCAGTTACCTGGACCGACTAGCGGGAGACGAGCAGTACTTC.

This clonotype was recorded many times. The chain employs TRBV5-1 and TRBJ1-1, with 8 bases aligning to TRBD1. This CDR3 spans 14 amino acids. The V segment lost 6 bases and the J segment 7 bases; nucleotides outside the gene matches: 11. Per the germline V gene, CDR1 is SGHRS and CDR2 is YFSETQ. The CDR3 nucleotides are TGCGCCAGCACCCTGTCAGGGGGCTCAGGTGAAGCTTTCTTT. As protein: CASTLSGGSGEAFF.

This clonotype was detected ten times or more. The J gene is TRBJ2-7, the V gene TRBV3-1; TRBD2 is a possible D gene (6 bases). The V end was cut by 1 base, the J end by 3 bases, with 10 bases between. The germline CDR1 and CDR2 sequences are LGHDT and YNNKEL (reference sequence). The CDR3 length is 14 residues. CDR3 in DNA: TGTGCCAGCAGCCAAGGGGACTCCCACTACGAGCAGTACTTC. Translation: CASSQGDSHYEQYF.

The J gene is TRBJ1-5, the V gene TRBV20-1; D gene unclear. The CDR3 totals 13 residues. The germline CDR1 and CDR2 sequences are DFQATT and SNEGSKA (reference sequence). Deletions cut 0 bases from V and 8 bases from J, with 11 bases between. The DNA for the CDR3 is TGCAGTGCTAGAGAGCATTTGCGGGAGCCCCAGCATTTT. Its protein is CSAREHLREPQHF.

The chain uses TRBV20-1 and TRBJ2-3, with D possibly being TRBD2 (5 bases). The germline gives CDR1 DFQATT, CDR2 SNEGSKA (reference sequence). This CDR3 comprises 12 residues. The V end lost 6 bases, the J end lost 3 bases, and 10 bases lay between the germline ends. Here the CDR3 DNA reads TGCAGTGCCCCGGGAAGGACAGATACGCAGTATTTT. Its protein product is CSAPGRTDTQYF.

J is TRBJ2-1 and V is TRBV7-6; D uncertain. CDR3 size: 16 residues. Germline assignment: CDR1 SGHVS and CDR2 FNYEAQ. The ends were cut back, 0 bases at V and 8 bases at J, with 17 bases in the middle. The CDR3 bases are TGTGCCAGCAGCTTAGCTGGTTCTCACGCTGCCGATGAGCAGTTCTTC. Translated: CASSLAGSHAADEQFF.

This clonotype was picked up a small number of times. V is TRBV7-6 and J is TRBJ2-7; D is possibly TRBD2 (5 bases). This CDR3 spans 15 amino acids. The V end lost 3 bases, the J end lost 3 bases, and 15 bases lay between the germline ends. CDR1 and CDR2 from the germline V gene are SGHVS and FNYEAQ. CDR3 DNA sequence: TGTGCCAGCAGCTTTAATGATGGCGGGTTCTACGAGCAGTACTTC. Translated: CASSFNDGGFYEQYF.

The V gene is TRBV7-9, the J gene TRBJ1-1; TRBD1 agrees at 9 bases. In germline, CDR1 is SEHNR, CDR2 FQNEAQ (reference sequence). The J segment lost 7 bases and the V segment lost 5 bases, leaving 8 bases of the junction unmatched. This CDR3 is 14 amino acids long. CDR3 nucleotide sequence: TGTGCCAGCAGCCCCTTGGACAGGGGCGATGAAGCTTTCTTT. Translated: CASSPLDRGDEAFF. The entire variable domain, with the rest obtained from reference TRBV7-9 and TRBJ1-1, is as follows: DTGVSQNPRHKITKRGQNVTFRCDPISEHNRLYWYRQTLGQGPEFLTYFQNEAQLEKSRLLSDRFSAERPKGSFSTLEIQRTEQGDSAMYLCASSPLDRGDEAFFGQGTRLTVV.

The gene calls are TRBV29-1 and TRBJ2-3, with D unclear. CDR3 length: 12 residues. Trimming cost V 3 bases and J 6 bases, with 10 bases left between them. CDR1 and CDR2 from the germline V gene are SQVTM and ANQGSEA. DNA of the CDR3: TGCAGCGTTGACTGGGATCCTGATACGCAGTATTTT. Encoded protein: CSVDWDPDTQYF.